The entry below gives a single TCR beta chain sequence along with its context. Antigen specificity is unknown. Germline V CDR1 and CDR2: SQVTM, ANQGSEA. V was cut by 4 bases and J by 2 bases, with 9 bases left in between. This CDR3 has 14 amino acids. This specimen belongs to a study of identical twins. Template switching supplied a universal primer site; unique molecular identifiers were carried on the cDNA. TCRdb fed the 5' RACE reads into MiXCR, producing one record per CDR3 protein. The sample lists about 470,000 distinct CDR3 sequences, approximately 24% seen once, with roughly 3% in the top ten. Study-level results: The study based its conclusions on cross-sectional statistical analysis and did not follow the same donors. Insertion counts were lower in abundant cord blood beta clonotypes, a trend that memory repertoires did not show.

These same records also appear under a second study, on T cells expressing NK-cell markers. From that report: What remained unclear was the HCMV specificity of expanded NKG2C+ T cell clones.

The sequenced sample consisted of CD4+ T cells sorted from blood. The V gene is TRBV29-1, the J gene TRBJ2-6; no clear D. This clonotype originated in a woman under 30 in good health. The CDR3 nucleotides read TGCAGCGTTGGAGAGAGAACTGGGGCCAACGTCCTGACTTTC. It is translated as CSVGERTGANVLTF.